This T cell receptor beta chain was identified during a study of blood T cell repertoires in COVID-19. Turning to the study itself: Some COVID-19 samples were acute and others convalescent; all came from the United States, Italy and Spain. PBMCs, B-cell-depleted T cells, or T cells provided the cDNA or gDNA that made up the material.

Trimming removed 2 bases from V and 4 bases from J; junction bases left unmatched: 11. CDR3 length equals 17 residues. Germline V lookup: CDR1 SGHDT, CDR2 YYEEEE. In the original processing: Nucleated cell number was recorded as an estimate derived from reference gene primer amplification. Data came from immunoSEQ multiplex PCR; TCRdb stores just in-frame clones and leaves some out. V, J and clone size were drawn from that table, and D and trimming were deduced from the DNA. Counted here are 55,000 to 80,000 clones, roughly 89% occurring once; the ten biggest clones make up approximately 10%. The chain carries TRBV5-6 and TRBJ1-3, with 8 bases fitting TRBD1. The sequence was collected from a man older than 75 with acute or convalescent COVID-19. Sequencing was done on a sample of peripheral blood. The DNA of the CDR3 is TGTGCCAGCAGCTTTGGACAGGGAACCAGAGGGGGAAACACCATATATTTT. Protein sequence: CASSFGQGTRGGNTIYF.